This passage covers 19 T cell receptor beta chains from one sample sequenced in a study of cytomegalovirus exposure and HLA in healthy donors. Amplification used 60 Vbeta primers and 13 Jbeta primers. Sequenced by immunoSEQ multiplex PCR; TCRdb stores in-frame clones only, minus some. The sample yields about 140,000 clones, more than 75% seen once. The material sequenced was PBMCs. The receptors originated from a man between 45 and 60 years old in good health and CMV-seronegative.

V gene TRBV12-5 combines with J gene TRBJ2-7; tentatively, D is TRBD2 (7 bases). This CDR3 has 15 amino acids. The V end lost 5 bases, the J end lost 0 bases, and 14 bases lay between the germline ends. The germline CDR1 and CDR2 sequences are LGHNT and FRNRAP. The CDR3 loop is CASGPSGGRSYEQYF. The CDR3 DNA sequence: TGTGCTAGTGGTCCGTCGGGGGGCCGCTCCTACGAGCAGTACTTC.

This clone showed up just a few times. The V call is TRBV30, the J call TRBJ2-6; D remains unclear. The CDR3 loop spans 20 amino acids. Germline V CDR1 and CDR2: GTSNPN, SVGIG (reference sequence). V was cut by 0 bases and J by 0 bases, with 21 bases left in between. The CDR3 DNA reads TGTGCCTGGAGTGTACTTGGTTCATATGGGCCCAGCTCTGGGGCCAACGTCCTGACTTTC. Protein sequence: CAWSVLGSYGPSSGANVLTF.

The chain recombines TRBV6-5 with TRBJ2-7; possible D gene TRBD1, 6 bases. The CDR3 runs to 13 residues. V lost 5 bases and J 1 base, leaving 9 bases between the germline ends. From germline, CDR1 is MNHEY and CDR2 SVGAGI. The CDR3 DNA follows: TGTGCCAGCAGTCGACAGGTATCCTACGAGCAGTACTTC. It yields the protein CASSRQVSYEQYF.

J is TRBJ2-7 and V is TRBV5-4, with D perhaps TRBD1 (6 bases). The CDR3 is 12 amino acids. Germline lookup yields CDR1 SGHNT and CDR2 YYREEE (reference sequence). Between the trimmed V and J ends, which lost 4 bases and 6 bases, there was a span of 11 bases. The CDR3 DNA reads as TGTGCCAGCAGCGCTACAGGGTCCGAGCAGTACTTC. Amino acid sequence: CASSATGSEQYF.

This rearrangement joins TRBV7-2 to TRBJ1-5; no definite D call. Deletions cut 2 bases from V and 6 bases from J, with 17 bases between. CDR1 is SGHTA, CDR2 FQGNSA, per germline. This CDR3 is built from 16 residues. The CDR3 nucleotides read TGTGCCAGCAGCTTAAGCCCAGGCACCCGGGGTCAGCCCCAGCATTTT. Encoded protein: CASSLSPGTRGQPQHF.

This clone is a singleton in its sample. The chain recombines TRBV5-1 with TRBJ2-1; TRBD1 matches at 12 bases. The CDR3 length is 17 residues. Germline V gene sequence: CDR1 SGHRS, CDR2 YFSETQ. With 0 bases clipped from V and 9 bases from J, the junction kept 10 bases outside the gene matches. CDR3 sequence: CASSLGPGGQGASEQFF. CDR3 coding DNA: TGCGCCAGCAGCTTGGGACCTGGGGGACAGGGGGCATCTGAGCAGTTCTTC. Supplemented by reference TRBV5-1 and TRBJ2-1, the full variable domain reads KAGVTQTPRYLIKTRGQQVTLSCSPISGHRSVSWYQQTPGQGLQFLFEYFSETQRNKGNFPGRFSGRQFSNSRSEMNVSTLELGDSALYLCASSLGPGGQGASEQFFGPGTRLTVL.

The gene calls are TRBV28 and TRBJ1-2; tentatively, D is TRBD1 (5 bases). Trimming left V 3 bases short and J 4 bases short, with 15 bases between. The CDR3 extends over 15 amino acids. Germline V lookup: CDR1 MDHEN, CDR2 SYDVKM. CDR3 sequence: CASSLFQGPIYGYTF. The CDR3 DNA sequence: TGTGCCAGCAGTTTGTTTCAGGGCCCAATCTATGGCTACACCTTC.

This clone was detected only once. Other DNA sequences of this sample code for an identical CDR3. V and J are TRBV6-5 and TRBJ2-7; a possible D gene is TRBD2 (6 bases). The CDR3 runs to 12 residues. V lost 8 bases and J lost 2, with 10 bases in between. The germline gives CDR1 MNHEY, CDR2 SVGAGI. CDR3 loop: CASSRGPYEQYF. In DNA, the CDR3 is TGTGCCAGCTCGCGGGGTCCCTACGAGCAGTACTTC.

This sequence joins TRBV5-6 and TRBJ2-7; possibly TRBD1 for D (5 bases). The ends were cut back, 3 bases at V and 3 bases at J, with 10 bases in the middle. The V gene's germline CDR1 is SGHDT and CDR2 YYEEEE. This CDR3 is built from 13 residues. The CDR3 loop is CASSSDRYYEQYF. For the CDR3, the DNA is TGTGCCAGCAGCTCTGACAGATACTACGAGCAGTACTTC. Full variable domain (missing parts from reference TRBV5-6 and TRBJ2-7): DAGVTQSPTHLIKTRGQQVTLRCSPKSGHDTVSWYQQALGQGPQFIFQYYEEEERQRGNFPDRFSGHQFPNYSSELNVNALLLGDSALYLCASSSDRYYEQYFGPGTRLTVT.

The DNA of the CDR3 is TGTGCCAGCAGTTCACCCTCGGGGGGAAGGGGCTACACCTTC. It encodes CASSSPSGGRGYTF. The chain combines TRBV28 with TRBJ1-2; tentative D call: TRBD1 (5 bases). The CDR3 runs 14 residues. Trimming left V 4 bases short and J 8 bases short, with 17 bases between. CDR1 is MDHEN and CDR2 is SYDVKM in the germline V gene.

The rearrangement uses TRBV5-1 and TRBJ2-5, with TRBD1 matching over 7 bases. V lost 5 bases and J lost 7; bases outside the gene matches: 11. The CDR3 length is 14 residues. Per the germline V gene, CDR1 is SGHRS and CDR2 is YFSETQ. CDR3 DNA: TGCGCCAGCAGTCGGGACAGTGCTCTGGGGACCCAGTACTTC. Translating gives CASSRDSALGTQYF.

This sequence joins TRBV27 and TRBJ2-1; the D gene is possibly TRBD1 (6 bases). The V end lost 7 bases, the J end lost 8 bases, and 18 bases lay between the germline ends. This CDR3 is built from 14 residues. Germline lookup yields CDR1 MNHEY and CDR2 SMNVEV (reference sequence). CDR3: CASTLRGGFDEQFF. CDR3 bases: TGTGCCAGCACCCTGAGAGGGGGTTTCGATGAGCAGTTCTTC.

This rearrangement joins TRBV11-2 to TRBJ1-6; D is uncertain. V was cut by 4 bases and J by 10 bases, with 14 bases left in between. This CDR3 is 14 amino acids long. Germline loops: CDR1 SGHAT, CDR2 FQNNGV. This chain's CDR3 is CASSSPEGWSPLHF. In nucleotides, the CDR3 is TGTGCCAGCAGCTCGCCGGAGGGTTGGTCACCCCTCCACTTT.

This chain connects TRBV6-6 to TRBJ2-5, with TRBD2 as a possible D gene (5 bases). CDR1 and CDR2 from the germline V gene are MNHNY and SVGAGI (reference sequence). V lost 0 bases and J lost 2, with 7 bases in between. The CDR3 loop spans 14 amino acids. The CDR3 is CASSYSSGQETQYF. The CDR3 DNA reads TGTGCCAGCAGTTACTCCTCGGGGCAAGAGACCCAGTACTTC.

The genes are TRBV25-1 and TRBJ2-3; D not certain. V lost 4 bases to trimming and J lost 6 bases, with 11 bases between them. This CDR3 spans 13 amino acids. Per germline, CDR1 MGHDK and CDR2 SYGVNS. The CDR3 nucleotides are TGTGCCAGCAGTGTGCCCGGTGCGGATACGCAGTATTTT. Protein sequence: CASSVPGADTQYF.

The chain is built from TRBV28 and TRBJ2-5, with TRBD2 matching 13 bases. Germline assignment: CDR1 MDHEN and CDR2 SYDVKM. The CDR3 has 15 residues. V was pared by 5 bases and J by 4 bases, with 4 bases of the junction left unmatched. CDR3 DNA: TGTGCCAGCAGTATGACTAGCGGGAGGAGAGAGACCCAGTACTTC. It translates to CASSMTSGRRETQYF.

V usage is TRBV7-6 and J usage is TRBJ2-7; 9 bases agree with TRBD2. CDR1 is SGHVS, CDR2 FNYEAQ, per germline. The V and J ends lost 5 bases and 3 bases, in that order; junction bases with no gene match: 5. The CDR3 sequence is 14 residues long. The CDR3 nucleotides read TGTGCCAGCAGCACCCTAGCGGGGCACTACGAGCAGTACTTC. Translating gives CASSTLAGHYEQYF.

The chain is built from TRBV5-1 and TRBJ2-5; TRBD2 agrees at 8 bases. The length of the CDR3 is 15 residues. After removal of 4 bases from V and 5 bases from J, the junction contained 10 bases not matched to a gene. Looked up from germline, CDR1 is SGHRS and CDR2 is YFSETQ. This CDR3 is CASSGTRGGWETQYF. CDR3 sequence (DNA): TGCGCCAGCAGCGGGACTAGAGGAGGTTGGGAGACCCAGTACTTC. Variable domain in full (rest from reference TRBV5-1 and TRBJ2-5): KAGVTQTPRYLIKTRGQQVTLSCSPISGHRSVSWYQQTPGQGLQFLFEYFSETQRNKGNFPGRFSGRQFSNSRSEMNVSTLELGDSALYLCASSGTRGGWETQYFGPGTRLLVL.

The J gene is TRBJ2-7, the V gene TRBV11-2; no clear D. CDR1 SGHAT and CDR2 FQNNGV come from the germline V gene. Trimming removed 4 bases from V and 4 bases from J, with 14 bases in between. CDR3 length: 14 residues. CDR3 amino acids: CASSSARALYEQYF. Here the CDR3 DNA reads TGTGCCAGCAGCTCCGCTAGAGCCCTTTACGAGCAGTACTTC. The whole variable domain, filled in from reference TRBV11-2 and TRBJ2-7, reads EAGVAQSPRYKIIEKRQSVAFWCNPISGHATLYWYQQILGQGPKLLIQFQNNGVVDDSQLPKDRFSAERLKGVDSTLKIQPAKLEDSAVYLCASSSARALYEQYFGPGTRLTVT.